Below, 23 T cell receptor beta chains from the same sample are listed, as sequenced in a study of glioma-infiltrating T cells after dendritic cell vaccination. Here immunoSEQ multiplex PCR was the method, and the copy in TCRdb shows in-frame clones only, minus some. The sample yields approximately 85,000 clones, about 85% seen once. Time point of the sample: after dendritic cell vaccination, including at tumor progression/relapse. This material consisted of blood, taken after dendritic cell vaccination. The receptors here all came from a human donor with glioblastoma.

The CDR3 region has the DNA TGTGCCAGCAGCGTAACAGAGCTGAACACTGAAGCTTTCTTT. Translating gives CASSVTELNTEAFF. The chain couples TRBV9 to TRBJ1-1, with D unresolved. Germline loops: CDR1 SGDLS, CDR2 YYNGEE. V was trimmed by 1 base and J by 0 bases, leaving 7 bases between them. The CDR3 has 14 residues.

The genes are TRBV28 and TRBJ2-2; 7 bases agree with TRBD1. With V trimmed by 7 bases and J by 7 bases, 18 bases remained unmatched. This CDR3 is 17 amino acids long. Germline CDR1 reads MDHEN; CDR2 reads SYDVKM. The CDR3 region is CASTPGLSDRDDGELFF. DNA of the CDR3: TGTGCCAGCACCCCCGGTCTGAGTGACAGGGATGACGGGGAGCTGTTTTTT.

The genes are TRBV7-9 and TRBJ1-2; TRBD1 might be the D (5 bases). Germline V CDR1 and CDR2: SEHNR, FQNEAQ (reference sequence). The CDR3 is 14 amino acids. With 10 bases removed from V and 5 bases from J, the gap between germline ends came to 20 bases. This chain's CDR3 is CATPPGPGTYGYTF. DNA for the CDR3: TGTGCCACCCCCCCGGGGCCGGGGACTTATGGCTACACCTTC. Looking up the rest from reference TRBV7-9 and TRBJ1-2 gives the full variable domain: DTGVSQNPRHKITKRGQNVTFRCDPISEHNRLYWYRQTLGQGPEFLTYFQNEAQLEKSRLLSDRFSAERPKGSFSTLEIQRTEQGDSAMYLCATPPGPGTYGYTFGSGTRLTVV.

CDR3 DNA sequence: TGTGCCAGCAGCTCCGGGACTAACATACAAGAGACCCAGTACTTC. Translated: CASSSGTNIQETQYF. The chain joins TRBV7-6 to TRBJ2-5; 7 nucleotides match TRBD2. CDR3 length equals 15 residues. Germline CDR1 SGHVS, CDR2 FNYEAQ. Trimming cost V 4 bases and J 2 bases; bases outside gene matches: 7.

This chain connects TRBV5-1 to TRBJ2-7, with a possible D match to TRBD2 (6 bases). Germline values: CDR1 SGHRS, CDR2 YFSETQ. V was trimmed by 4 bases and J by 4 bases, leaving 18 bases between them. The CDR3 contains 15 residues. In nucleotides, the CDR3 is TGCGCCAGCAGCGCGGGGACGTCGAGGGGATACGAGCAGTACTTC. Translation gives CASSAGTSRGYEQYF.

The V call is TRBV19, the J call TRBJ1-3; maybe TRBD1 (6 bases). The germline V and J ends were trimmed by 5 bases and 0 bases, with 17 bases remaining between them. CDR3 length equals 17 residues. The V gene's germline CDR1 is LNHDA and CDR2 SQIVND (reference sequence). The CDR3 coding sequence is TGTGCCAGTAGTGATACCCCAGGGGTTATCTCTGGAAACACCATATATTTT. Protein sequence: CASSDTPGVISGNTIYF.

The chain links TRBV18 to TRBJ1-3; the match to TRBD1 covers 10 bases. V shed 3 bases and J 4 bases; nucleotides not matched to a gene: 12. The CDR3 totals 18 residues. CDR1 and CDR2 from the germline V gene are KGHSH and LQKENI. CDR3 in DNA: TGTGCCAGCTCACCTCAGTTAGGGGACAGGGGTGCCGGAAACACCATATATTTT. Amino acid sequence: CASSPQLGDRGAGNTIYF. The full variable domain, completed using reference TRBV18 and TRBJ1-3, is NAGVMQNPRHLVRRRGQEARLRCSPMKGHSHVYWYRQLPEEGLKFMVYLQKENIIDESGMPKERFSAEFPKEGPSILRIQQVVRGDSAAYFCASSPQLGDRGAGNTIYFGEGSWLTVV.

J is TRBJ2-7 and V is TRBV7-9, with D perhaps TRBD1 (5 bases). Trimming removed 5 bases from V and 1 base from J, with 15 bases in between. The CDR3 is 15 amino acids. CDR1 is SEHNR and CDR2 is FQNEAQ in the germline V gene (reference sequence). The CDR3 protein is CASSATGPRSYEQYF. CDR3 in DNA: TGTGCCAGCAGCGCAACAGGCCCAAGGTCCTACGAGCAGTACTTC.

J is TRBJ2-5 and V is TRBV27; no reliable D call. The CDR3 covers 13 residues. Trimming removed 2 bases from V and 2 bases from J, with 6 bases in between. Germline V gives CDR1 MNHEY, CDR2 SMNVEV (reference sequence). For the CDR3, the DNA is TGTGCCAGCAGTTTAGATGAGCAAGAGACCCAGTACTTC. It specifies CASSLDEQETQYF.

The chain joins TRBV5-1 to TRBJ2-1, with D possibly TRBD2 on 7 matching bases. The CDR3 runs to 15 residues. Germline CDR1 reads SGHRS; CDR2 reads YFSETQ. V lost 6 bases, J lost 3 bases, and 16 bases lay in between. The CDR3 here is CASNLAGANYNEQFF. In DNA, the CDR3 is TGCGCCAGCAACCTCGCGGGGGCTAACTACAATGAGCAGTTCTTC.

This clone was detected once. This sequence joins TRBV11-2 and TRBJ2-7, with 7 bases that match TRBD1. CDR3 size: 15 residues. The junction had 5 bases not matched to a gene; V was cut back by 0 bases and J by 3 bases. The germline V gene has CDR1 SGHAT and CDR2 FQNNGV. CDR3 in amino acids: CASSLEGAGGYEQYF. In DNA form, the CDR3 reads TGTGCCAGCAGCTTAGAGGGGGCAGGGGGCTACGAGCAGTACTTC.

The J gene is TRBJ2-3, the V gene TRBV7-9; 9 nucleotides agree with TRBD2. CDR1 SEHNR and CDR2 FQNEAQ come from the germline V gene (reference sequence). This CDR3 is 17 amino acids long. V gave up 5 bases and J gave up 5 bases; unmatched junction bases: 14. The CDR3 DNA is TGTGCCAGCAGCCAGCGAGGTCGCGGGAGGGCCGAAGATACGCAGTATTTT. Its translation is CASSQRGRGRAEDTQYF.

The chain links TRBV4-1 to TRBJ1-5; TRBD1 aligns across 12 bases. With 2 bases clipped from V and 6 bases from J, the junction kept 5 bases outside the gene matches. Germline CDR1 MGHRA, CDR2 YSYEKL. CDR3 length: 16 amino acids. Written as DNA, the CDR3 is TGCGCCAGCAGCCAACCCGGGACAGGGGGCGGTCAGCCCCAGCATTTT. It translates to CASSQPGTGGGQPQHF.

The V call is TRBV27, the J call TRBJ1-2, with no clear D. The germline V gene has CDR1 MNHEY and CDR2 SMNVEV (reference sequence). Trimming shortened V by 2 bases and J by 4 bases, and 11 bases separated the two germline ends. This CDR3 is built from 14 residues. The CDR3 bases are TGTGCCAGCAGTTTAGGGAGGGAACTCTATGGCTACACCTTC. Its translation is CASSLGRELYGYTF.

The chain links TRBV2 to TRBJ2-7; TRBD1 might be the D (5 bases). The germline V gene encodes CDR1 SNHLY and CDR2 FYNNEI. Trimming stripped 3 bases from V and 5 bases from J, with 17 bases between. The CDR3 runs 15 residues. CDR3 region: CASSDPAQGNDEQYF. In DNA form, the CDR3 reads TGTGCCAGCAGTGATCCTGCCCAGGGTAACGACGAGCAGTACTTC.

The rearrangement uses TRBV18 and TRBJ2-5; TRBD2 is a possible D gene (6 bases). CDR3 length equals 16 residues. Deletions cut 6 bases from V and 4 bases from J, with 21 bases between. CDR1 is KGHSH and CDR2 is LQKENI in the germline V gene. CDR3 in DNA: TGTGCCAGCTCGGCGGGACTTCTCACCACCTCAGAGACCCAGTACTTC. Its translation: CASSAGLLTTSETQYF.

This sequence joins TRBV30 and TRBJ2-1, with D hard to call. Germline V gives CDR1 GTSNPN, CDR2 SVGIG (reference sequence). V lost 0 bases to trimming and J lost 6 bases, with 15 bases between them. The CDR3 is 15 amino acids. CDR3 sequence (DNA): TGTGCCTGGAGTGTTGGCTCACTACGCAGCAATGAGCAGTTCTTC. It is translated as CAWSVGSLRSNEQFF.

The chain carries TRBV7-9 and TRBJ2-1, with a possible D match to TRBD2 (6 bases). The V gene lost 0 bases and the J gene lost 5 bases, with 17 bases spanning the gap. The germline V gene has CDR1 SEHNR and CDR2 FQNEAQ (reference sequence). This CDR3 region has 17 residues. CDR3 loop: CASSLARGGVNHNEQFF. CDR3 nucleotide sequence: TGTGCCAGCAGCTTAGCGCGGGGCGGGGTAAACCACAATGAGCAGTTCTTC. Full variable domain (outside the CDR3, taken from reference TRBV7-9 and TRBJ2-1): DTGVSQNPRHKITKRGQNVTFRCDPISEHNRLYWYRQTLGQGPEFLTYFQNEAQLEKSRLLSDRFSAERPKGSFSTLEIQRTEQGDSAMYLCASSLARGGVNHNEQFFGPGTRLTVL.

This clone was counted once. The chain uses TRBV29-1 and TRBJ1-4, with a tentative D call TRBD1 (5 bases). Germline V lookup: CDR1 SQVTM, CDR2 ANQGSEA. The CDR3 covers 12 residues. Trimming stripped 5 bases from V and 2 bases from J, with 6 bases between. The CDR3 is CSVRQTNEKLFF. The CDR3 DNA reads TGCAGCGTTCGACAGACTAATGAAAAACTGTTTTTT.

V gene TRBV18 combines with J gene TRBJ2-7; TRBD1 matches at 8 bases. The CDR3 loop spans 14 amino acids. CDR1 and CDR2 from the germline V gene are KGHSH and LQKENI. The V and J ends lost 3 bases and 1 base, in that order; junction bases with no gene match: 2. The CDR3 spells CASSPDRGSYEQYF. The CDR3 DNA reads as TGTGCCAGCTCACCCGACAGGGGTTCCTACGAGCAGTACTTC.

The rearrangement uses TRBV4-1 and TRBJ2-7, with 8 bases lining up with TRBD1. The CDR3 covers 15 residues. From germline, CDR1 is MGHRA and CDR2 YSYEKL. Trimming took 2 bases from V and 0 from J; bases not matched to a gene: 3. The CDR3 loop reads CASSQTGGSSYEQYF. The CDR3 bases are TGCGCCAGCAGCCAAACAGGGGGTAGCTCCTACGAGCAGTACTTC.

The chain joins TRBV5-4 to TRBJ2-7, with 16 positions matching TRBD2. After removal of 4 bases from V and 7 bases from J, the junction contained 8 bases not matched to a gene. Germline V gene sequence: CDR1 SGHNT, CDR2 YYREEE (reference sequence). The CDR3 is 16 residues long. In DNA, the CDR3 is TGTGCCAGCAGCCGGGGACTAGCGGGAGGGCCTGGGGAGCAGTACTTC. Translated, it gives CASSRGLAGGPGEQYF.

The CDR3 DNA is TGTGCCAGCAGCGACGGGTTGCCCTACACTGAAGCTTTCTTT. Its translation is CASSDGLPYTEAFF. The chain has TRBV9 and TRBJ1-1, with D hard to call. This CDR3 has 14 amino acids. CDR1 SGDLS and CDR2 YYNGEE come from the germline V gene. V was cut by 3 bases and J by 3 bases, with 12 bases left in between.